Presented here are 29 T cell receptor beta chains from one specimen sequenced in a study of T cells in Graves' hyperthyroidism and ophthalmopathy. TCR beta CDR3 regions were amplified from RNA transcripts. TCR CDR3 underwent first-round RT-PCR with the HTBI primer set. TCRdb recomputed calls from the multiplex PCR reads with MiXCR, one row per CDR3 protein. The repertoire holds 450,000 to 500,000 distinct CDR3 sequences, with under 25% as singletons. The source material was blood. The receptors here all came from a woman between 70 and 85 years old with Graves' ophthalmopathy.

J is TRBJ2-1 and V is TRBV10-3; D gene unclear. The ends were cut back, 6 bases at V and 0 bases at J, with 9 bases in the middle. Germline V gives CDR1 ENHRY, CDR2 SYGVKD. CDR3 length: 14 residues. The DNA for the CDR3 is TGTGCCATCAGGAACCCGTTCTCCTACAATGAGCAGTTCTTC. Encoded protein: CAIRNPFSYNEQFF.

The J gene is TRBJ2-1, the V gene TRBV19; 11 bases agree with TRBD2. This CDR3 has 14 amino acids. Per germline, CDR1 LNHDA and CDR2 SQIVND (reference sequence). V gave up 7 bases and J gave up 5 bases; unmatched junction bases: 4. The CDR3 DNA sequence: TGTGCCAGTACTCAGACTAGCGGGAACAATGAGCAGTTCTTC. It is translated as CASTQTSGNNEQFF.

A few counts support this clonotype. A much larger clone differs from this one at a single base, so this may be a read error. Likely a read error: the CDR3 ends without its conserved phenylalanine or tryptophan. The chain joins TRBV6-9 to TRBJ1-1; possibly TRBD1 for D (5 bases). In germline, CDR1 is MNHGY, CDR2 SVAAGI. The germline V and J ends were trimmed by 3 bases and 4 bases, with 9 bases remaining between them. This CDR3 contains 13 residues. CDR3 sequence (DNA): TGTGCCAGCAGTTACGGGGCCAGCACTGAAGCTTTCCTT. The encoded protein is CASSYGASTEAFL.

This chain joins TRBV30 and TRBJ1-4; D is unclear. V was clipped by 2 bases and J by 8 bases, with 6 bases between them. CDR3 length: 11 residues. Germline lookup yields CDR1 GTSNPN and CDR2 SVGIG (reference sequence). CDR3 amino acids: CAWSTEEKLFF. CDR3 sequence (DNA): TGTGCCTGGAGTACCGAAGAAAAACTGTTTTTT.

This chain uses TRBV24-1 with TRBJ2-1, with D uncertain. Trimming shortened V by 5 bases and J by 7 bases, and 17 bases separated the two germline ends. The CDR3 is made up of 15 amino acids. Looked up from germline, CDR1 is KGHDR and CDR2 is SFDVKD. This chain's CDR3 is CATSGAERAQNEQFF. CDR3 sequence (DNA): TGTGCCACCAGTGGGGCCGAAAGGGCGCAGAATGAGCAGTTCTTC.

This rearrangement joins TRBV5-8 to TRBJ2-5; D is unclear. CDR1 SGHTS and CDR2 YDEGEE come from the germline V gene. The CDR3 length is 13 residues. Trimming removed 0 bases at V and 4 bases at J, with 7 bases between. Here the CDR3 reads CASSLEQTETQYF. DNA for the CDR3: TGTGCCAGCAGCTTGGAACAGACAGAGACCCAGTACTTC.

V is TRBV4-1 and J is TRBJ1-1, with D unresolved. Germline values: CDR1 MGHRA, CDR2 YSYEKL. The CDR3 has 16 residues. The germline V and J ends were trimmed by 0 bases and 1 base, with 12 bases remaining between them. The CDR3, as DNA: TGCGCCAGCAGCCAAGAAGCCGCTCTCCCGAACACTGAAGCTTTCTTT. Amino acid sequence: CASSQEAALPNTEAFF.

This clonotype ranks as medium-sized (0.01 to 0.1%). CDR3 DNA sequence: TGTGCCAGCAGCGGACAGGAGAGCTCCTACGAGCAGTACTTC. Its translation: CASSGQESSYEQYF. The chain combines TRBV27 with TRBJ2-7; 7 bases are shared with TRBD1. The CDR3 is made up of 14 amino acids. Germline V gives CDR1 MNHEY, CDR2 SMNVEV (reference sequence). V dropped 6 bases and J dropped 0; count of bases not matched to a gene: 5.

CDR3 protein: CASSIAGNSNTEAFF. CDR3 nucleotide sequence: TGTGCCAGTAGTATCGCGGGCAACTCGAACACTGAAGCTTTCTTT. The V gene is TRBV19, the J gene TRBJ1-1; no clear D. The CDR3 is 15 amino acids. V was clipped by 3 bases and J by 1 base, with 12 bases between them. Germline V gene lookup returns CDR1 LNHDA and CDR2 SQIVND (reference sequence). The variable domain in full, with the rest retrieved from reference TRBV19 and TRBJ1-1, is DGGITQSPKYLFRKEGQNVTLSCEQNLNHDAMYWYRQDPGQGLRLIYYSQIVNDFQKGDIAEGYSVSREKKESFPLTVTSAQKNPTAFYLCASSIAGNSNTEAFFGQGTRLTVV.

This rearrangement joins TRBV5-1 to TRBJ2-7; D is possibly TRBD1 (6 bases). Trimming took 0 bases from V and 3 from J, leaving 13 bases between them. This CDR3 is built from 15 residues. Germline CDR1 is SGHRS and CDR2 is YFSETQ. CDR3 DNA sequence: TGCGCCAGCAGCTTGGTGCCCAGGGGAAGCTACGAGCAGTACTTC. This translates into CASSLVPRGSYEQYF.

The chain has TRBV10-3 and TRBJ1-1; D is perhaps TRBD1 (5 bases). The V gene lost 7 bases and the J gene lost 3 bases, with 24 bases spanning the gap. The CDR3 covers 17 residues. The germline gives CDR1 ENHRY, CDR2 SYGVKD. The CDR3 protein is CAITPGGGTGSYTEAFF. The CDR3 DNA reads TGTGCCATCACCCCGGGGGGAGGGACGGGATCTTACACTGAAGCTTTCTTT.

The genes are TRBV28 and TRBJ1-3; D unresolved. The V end was cut by 6 bases, the J end by 4 bases, with 16 bases between. In germline, CDR1 is MDHEN, CDR2 SYDVKM. The CDR3 is 15 residues long. Here the CDR3 reads CASSQDWWEGNTIYF. In nucleotides, the CDR3 is TGTGCCAGCAGCCAAGATTGGTGGGAAGGAAACACCATATATTTT.

The chain has TRBV19 and TRBJ1-1; the match to TRBD1 covers 7 bases. The CDR3 runs to 11 residues. V lost 6 bases to trimming and J lost 9 bases; unmatched junction nucleotides: 4. Germline V gene sequence: CDR1 LNHDA, CDR2 SQIVND (reference sequence). The CDR3 sequence: CASRRQGKAFF. The CDR3 nucleotides are TGTGCCAGTAGACGACAGGGTAAAGCTTTCTTT.

This clonotype came up many times. CDR3 bases: TGTGCCAGCACCGACGGGGGGGGCTATGGCTACACCTTC. Its protein product is CASTDGGGYGYTF. The chain links TRBV6-1 to TRBJ1-2; tentative D call: TRBD1 (5 bases). The CDR3 consists of 13 residues. The germline V and J ends were trimmed by 7 bases and 4 bases, with 13 bases remaining between them. From germline, CDR1 is MNHNS and CDR2 SASEGT.

This clonotype was picked up many times. This chain joins TRBV12-3 or TRBV12-4 and TRBJ1-1; 7 bases fit TRBD1. The CDR3 is 14 residues long. V shed 6 bases and J 0 bases; nucleotides not matched to a gene: 4. In nucleotides, the CDR3 is TGTGCCAGCAGGAGACAGGGATTGAACACTGAAGCTTTCTTT. Translating it yields CASRRQGLNTEAFF.

The V and J genes are TRBV5-5 and TRBJ1-2; 11 bases are shared with TRBD1. The CDR3 totals 17 residues. CDR1 and CDR2 from the germline V gene are SGHKS and YYEKEE (reference sequence). The V segment lost 5 bases and the J segment 4 bases; nucleotides outside the gene matches: 13. The CDR3 is CASRAPGQGELSYGYTF. The CDR3 region has the DNA TGTGCCAGCAGAGCTCCGGGACAGGGGGAGTTAAGCTATGGCTACACCTTC.

A few counts support this clonotype. The CDR3 DNA is TGTGCCTGGAGTGTACGACAGGGAAAGCAGCCCCAGCATTTT. Residues: CAWSVRQGKQPQHF. The V and J genes are TRBV30 and TRBJ1-5, with TRBD1 matching 7 bases. This CDR3 is 14 amino acids long. Germline CDR1 GTSNPN, CDR2 SVGIG (reference sequence). V was clipped by 0 bases and J by 7 bases; unmatched bases: 6.

This clonotype was detected ten times or more. CDR3 in amino acids: CASTPTGASEQYF. The CDR3 DNA reads as TGTGCCAGCACCCCGACAGGAGCCTCGGAGCAGTACTTC. The chain is built from TRBV6-1 and TRBJ2-7; D might be TRBD1 (6 bases). This CDR3 has 13 residues. V shed 7 bases and J shed 7 bases, with 17 bases lying between them. Germline CDR1 is MNHNS and CDR2 is SASEGT.

This rearrangement joins TRBV7-7 to TRBJ2-1, with D tentatively TRBD1 or TRBD2 (7 bases each). The CDR3 consists of 11 residues. Germline-derived CDR1 and CDR2 are SSHAT and FNYEAQ (reference sequence). V lost 11 bases and J lost 7, with 12 bases in between. The DNA for the CDR3 is TGTGCCGTCAGGGGGGGTAATGAGCAGTTCTTC. It is translated as CAVRGGNEQFF.

As to this clonotype: A much larger clone lies a single base off, so this may be a read error. This rearrangement joins TRBV11-2 to TRBJ2-5; D ambiguous. Between the trimmed V and J ends, which lost 6 bases and 1 base, there was a span of 12 bases. There are 14 residues in the CDR3. From germline, CDR1 is SGHAT and CDR2 FQNNGV. The DNA of the CDR3 is TGTGCCAGCAGGCCCCAGAGAGTCCAAGAGACCCAGTACTTC. Residues: CASRPQRVQETQYF.

In its sample, this clonotype was seen many times. The rearrangement uses TRBV28 and TRBJ1-3; D is unclear. Trimming pared 7 bases from V and 4 bases from J, leaving 11 bases between. Germline lookup yields CDR1 MDHEN and CDR2 SYDVKM. This CDR3 is built from 13 residues. The CDR3 reads CASKGSGGNTIYF. The DNA for the CDR3 is TGTGCCAGCAAGGGTTCGGGAGGAAACACCATATATTTT. The full variable domain, in which reference TRBV28 and TRBJ1-3 provide the parts outside the CDR3, is DVKVTQSSRYLVKRTGEKVFLECVQDMDHENMFWYRQDPGLGLRLIYFSYDVKMKEKGDIPEGYSVSREKKERFSLILESASTNQTSMYLCASKGSGGNTIYFGEGSWLTVV.

The V call is TRBV20-1, the J call TRBJ2-7, with D unclear. The V gene lost 0 bases and the J gene lost 0 bases, with 6 bases spanning the gap. The length of the CDR3 is 13 residues. Per the germline V gene, CDR1 is DFQATT and CDR2 is SNEGSKA (reference sequence). CDR3 amino acids: CSARDWVSYEQYF. DNA for the CDR3: TGCAGTGCTAGAGATTGGGTCTCCTACGAGCAGTACTTC.

This clonotype was counted only a few times. A junction boundary mismatches the germline segment, possibly from a read error. J is TRBJ2-7 and V is TRBV3-1; D is perhaps TRBD2 (5 bases). Germline V gene data show CDR1 as LGHDT and CDR2 as YNNKEL (reference sequence). The CDR3 spans 14 residues. Here the CDR3 reads CASSSSLVPYEQYF. CDR3 nucleotide sequence: TGTGCCAGCAGCTCTTCACTAGTCCCCTACGAACAGTACTTC.

CDR3 in amino acids: CATSQQTGGLQFF. CDR3 sequence (DNA): TGTGCCACCAGCCAACAAACTGGCGGGTTGCAGTTCTTC. The rearrangement links TRBV15 to TRBJ2-1; tentatively, D is TRBD2 (5 bases). Trimming left V 5 bases short and J 12 bases short, with 17 bases between. The CDR3 covers 13 residues. Germline V gene data show CDR1 as LNHNV and CDR2 as YYDKDF (reference sequence).

The table lists this clonotype with a few counts. This sequence joins TRBV28 and TRBJ1-6; D not certain. Looked up from germline, CDR1 is MDHEN and CDR2 is SYDVKM. This CDR3 spans 15 amino acids. The V end was cut by 7 bases, the J end by 6 bases, with 16 bases between. This CDR3 reads CASTLPRTGNSPLHF. DNA of the CDR3: TGTGCCAGCACCTTACCCAGGACGGGTAATTCACCCCTCCACTTT.

Here the CDR3 reads CASSVLTSGRAMNNEQFF. The CDR3 region has the DNA TGTGCCAGCAGCGTTTTAACTAGCGGGAGGGCCATGAACAATGAGCAGTTCTTC. This chain uses TRBV9 with TRBJ2-1, with 13 nucleotides matching TRBD2. Per the germline V gene, CDR1 is SGDLS and CDR2 is YYNGEE. The CDR3 length is 18 residues. The J segment lost 5 bases and the V segment lost 2 bases, leaving 10 bases of the junction unmatched. Supplemented by reference TRBV9 and TRBJ2-1, the full variable domain reads DSGVTQTPKHLITATGQRVTLRCSPRSGDLSVYWYQQSLDQGLQFLIQYYNGEERAKGNILERFSAQQFPDLHSELNLSSLELGDSALYFCASSVLTSGRAMNNEQFFGPGTRLTVL.

This chain uses TRBV20-1 with TRBJ2-1; TRBD1 aligns across 9 bases. The CDR3 has 14 amino acids. V lost 2 bases and J lost 6; bases outside the gene matches: 5. Per germline, CDR1 DFQATT and CDR2 SNEGSKA (reference sequence). In DNA, the CDR3 is TGCAGTGCTAGAACGGGACAGGGAGGCAATGAGCAGTTCTTC. Protein: CSARTGQGGNEQFF.

Many counts were recorded for this clonotype. The V gene is TRBV12-3 or TRBV12-4, the J gene TRBJ2-1; TRBD2 matches at 8 bases. V shed 3 bases, J shed 3 bases, and the junction held 4 bases outside the gene matches. The CDR3 extends over 15 amino acids. The CDR3 here is CASSFGTRRYNEQFF. The CDR3 coding sequence is TGTGCCAGCAGTTTCGGGACTAGACGCTACAATGAGCAGTTCTTC.

The table lists this clonotype with a count of one. Written as DNA, the CDR3 is TGCGCCAGCAGCCAAGATCCCCCTGACACTGAAGCTTTCTTT. It is translated as CASSQDPPDTEAFF. The V call is TRBV4-3, the J call TRBJ1-1; D uncertain. V dropped 0 bases and J dropped 3 bases, with 8 bases sitting between them. The CDR3 is 14 residues long. Germline V gene lookup returns CDR1 LGHNA and CDR2 YSLEER.